The clone carrying this TCR beta chain was counted only a few times. Its antigen is unknown. The CDR3 covers 14 residues. Germline lookup yields CDR1 DFQATT and CDR2 SNEGSKA (reference sequence). V trimming: 0 bases; J trimming: 8 bases; junction bases outside the gene matches: 6. The sample is drawn from a study of T-cell memory formation after mild COVID-19. Study-level information: Largely, TCR clusters stayed within a single donor.

Study observations and caveats: Clones contracting day 15 to 85 were balanced CD4/CD8; later expanders leaned CD4+. The study detected some responding clones in pre-infection memory, suggesting cross-reactive memory joined.

MiXCR was run by TCRdb on the 5' RACE reads, yielding one entry per CDR3 protein. The sample carries more than 150,000 distinct CDR3 sequences, roughly 18% recorded once. This chain joins TRBV20-1 and TRBJ1-4, with 7 bases fitting TRBD1. This sequence originates from a man in his late teens or twenties who had mild COVID-19 (a few samples of this study predate the infection). Cell type and time point are not known. Sequenced sample: PBMCs or a T cell subset sorted from them (not recorded which). The CDR3 reads CSARDAGGVEKLFF. In DNA, the CDR3 is TGCAGTGCTAGAGATGCAGGGGGAGTGGAAAAACTGTTTTTT.